The 10 T cell receptor beta chains below were found in one sample sequenced in a study of shared clonotypes between healthy human individuals. Only in-frame clones appear in the TCRdb table, and some are missing; sequencing was by immunoSEQ multiplex PCR. The sample lists roughly 2,500,000 clones, more than 85% occurring once. Sequencing was carried out using naive CD4+ T cells from PBMCs. Subset specified: CD45RA+ positively selected. The receptors were gathered from a man younger than 30 in good health. Some clones in this sample may be carry-over from other donors' samples.

This clone was counted a few times. This CDR3 is also generated by other DNA sequences in the sample. Written as DNA, the CDR3 is TGTGCCAGCAGTGAAGTCTACGAGCAGTACTTC. This gives the protein CASSEVYEQYF. The rearrangement uses TRBV2 and TRBJ2-7; D gene uncertain. Germline CDR1 is SNHLY and CDR2 is FYNNEI. V was pared by 1 base and J by 3 bases, with 1 base between. The CDR3 contains 11 residues. Looking up the rest from reference TRBV2 and TRBJ2-7 gives the full variable domain: EPEVTQTPSHQVTQMGQEVILRCVPISNHLYFYWYRQILGQKVEFLVSFYNNEISEKSEIFDDQFSVERPDGSNFTLKIRSTKLEDSAMYFCASSEVYEQYFGPGTRLTVT.

The CDR3 DNA reads TGTGCCAGCAGCTTGAGGGCACCGGATACGCAGTATTTT. Its translation is CASSLRAPDTQYF. The rearrangement links TRBV5-6 to TRBJ2-3; D uncertain. Germline V gives CDR1 SGHDT, CDR2 YYEEEE. The CDR3 runs to 13 residues. V dropped 1 base and J dropped 6 bases, with 9 bases sitting between them.

The chain recombines TRBV4-3 with TRBJ2-7, with 10 bases fitting TRBD2. With 1 base clipped from V and 3 bases from J, the junction kept 3 bases outside the gene matches. This CDR3 is 15 amino acids long. Germline V lookup: CDR1 LGHNA, CDR2 YSLEER. This CDR3 reads CASSQVPSGSYEQYF. The CDR3 coding sequence is TGCGCCAGCAGCCAAGTTCCTAGCGGGAGCTACGAGCAGTACTTC.

V usage is TRBV28 and J usage is TRBJ2-1; D possibly corresponds to TRBD1 (6 bases). Looked up from germline, CDR1 is MDHEN and CDR2 is SYDVKM. This CDR3 is 16 amino acids long. Trimming pared 7 bases from V and 4 bases from J, leaving 20 bases between. The CDR3 DNA follows: TGTGCCAGCATAGGCAGGACAGCCCCAAATTACAATGAGCAGTTCTTC. It specifies CASIGRTAPNYNEQFF.

This clone was counted only a few times. The V gene is TRBV27, the J gene TRBJ1-5; tentatively, D is TRBD1 (6 bases). V dropped 4 bases and J dropped 5 bases, with 15 bases sitting between them. The length of the CDR3 is 15 residues. CDR1 and CDR2 from the germline V gene are MNHEY and SMNVEV (reference sequence). The CDR3 bases are TGTGCCAGCAGTTATTCAGGGGAGCCGCATCAGCCCCAGCATTTT. This sequence encodes CASSYSGEPHQPQHF.

Details on this clone: At one end, the junction sequence differs from germline, possibly due to a read error. This chain joins TRBV7-9 and TRBJ1-1, with TRBD1 matching 9 bases. Germline values: CDR1 SEHNR, CDR2 FQNEAQ (reference sequence). The CDR3 length is 17 residues. Here the CDR3 reads CASSTRTGARGNAEAFF. In DNA form, the CDR3 reads TGTGCCAGCAGCACCCGGACAGGGGCCCGAGGGAACGCTGAAGCTTTCTTT.

The V and J genes are TRBV6-5 and TRBJ2-1; D perhaps matches TRBD1 (7 bases). Germline CDR1 and CDR2: MNHEY and SVGAGI. CDR3 length: 13 amino acids. V dropped 4 bases and J dropped 8 bases, with 12 bases sitting between them. The CDR3 DNA is TGTGCCAGCAGTTCCCAGGGGGGCTATGAGCAGTTCTTC. This sequence encodes CASSSQGGYEQFF.

The chain couples TRBV2 to TRBJ2-7; TRBD1 or TRBD2 may be the D gene (6 bases each). This CDR3 has 11 residues. Trimming pared 8 bases from V and 12 bases from J, leaving 17 bases between. The V gene's germline CDR1 is SNHLY and CDR2 FYNNEI. As DNA, the CDR3 is TGTGCCAGCCAACTGGAGGGGGTCCTGTACTTC. Its protein is CASQLEGVLYF.

The chain employs TRBV5-1 and TRBJ2-7, with D tentatively TRBD2 (6 bases). The CDR3 has 15 amino acids. Germline V lookup: CDR1 SGHRS, CDR2 YFSETQ. Trimming took 4 bases from V and 6 from J, leaving 20 bases between them. The CDR3: CASSGEAGNSREQYF. The DNA for the CDR3 is TGCGCCAGCAGCGGGGAGGCGGGGAACTCGCGCGAGCAGTACTTC.

As regards this clone: Other DNA variants within this sample encode the same CDR3. The rearrangement joins TRBV20-1 to TRBJ1-1; no reliable D call. V shed 3 bases and J shed 5 bases, with 7 bases lying between them. This CDR3 is 11 amino acids long. Germline V gene data show CDR1 as DFQATT and CDR2 as SNEGSKA (reference sequence). In DNA, the CDR3 is TGCAGTGCTAGTCGTGGGACTGAAGCTTTCTTT. Its translation: CSASRGTEAFF.